Here is one T cell receptor (beta chain) with its context. The CDR3 has 16 residues. The V and J ends lost 3 bases and 1 base, in that order; junction bases with no gene match: 7. Germline V gene sequence: CDR1 LNHDA, CDR2 SQIVND (reference sequence). Both 60 Vbeta primers and 13 Jbeta primers went into the PCR. Using immunoSEQ multiplex PCR, the repertoire was profiled, and TCRdb retains in-frame clones only, with some absent. The data hold more than 200,000 clones, with about 83% observed a single time. The sample is drawn from a study of cytomegalovirus exposure and HLA in healthy donors. The sequenced material came from PBMCs. This receptor was taken from a girl between 5 and 17 years old in good health and CMV-seronegative. The V call is TRBV19, the J call TRBJ2-7; 9 nucleotides line up with TRBD1. CDR3 amino acids: CASSIQRGQGSYEQYF. The DNA for the CDR3 is TGTGCCAGTAGTATTCAAAGGGGACAGGGTTCCTACGAGCAGTACTTC.